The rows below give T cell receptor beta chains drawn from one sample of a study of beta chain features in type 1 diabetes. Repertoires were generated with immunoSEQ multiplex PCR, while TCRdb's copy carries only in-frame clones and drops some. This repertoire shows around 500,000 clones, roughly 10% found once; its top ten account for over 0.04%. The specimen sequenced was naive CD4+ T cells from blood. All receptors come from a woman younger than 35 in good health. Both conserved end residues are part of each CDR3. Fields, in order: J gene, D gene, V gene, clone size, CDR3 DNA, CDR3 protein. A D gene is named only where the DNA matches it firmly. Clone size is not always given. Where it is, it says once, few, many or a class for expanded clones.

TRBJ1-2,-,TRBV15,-,TGTGCCACCAGCAGCGTTCCTCGGGTCTATGGCTACACCTTC,CATSSVPRVYGYTF
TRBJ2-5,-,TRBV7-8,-,TGTGCCAGCAGCTTAGCCAGGTTAGGGAGAGAGACCCAGTACTTC,CASSLARLGRETQYF
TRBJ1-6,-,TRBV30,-,TGTGCCTGGAGACCAGGGCGTTCACCCCTCCACTTT,CAWRPGRSPLHF
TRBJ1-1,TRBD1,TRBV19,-,TGTGCCAGTAGTATTGGGGACAGGGGTGGTACTGAAGCTTTCTTT,CASSIGDRGGTEAFF
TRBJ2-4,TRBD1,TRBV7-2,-,TGTGCCAGCAGCCGACGGACAGGGACTTCAAGAAACATTCAGTACTTC,CASSRRTGTSRNIQYF
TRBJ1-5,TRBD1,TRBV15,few,TGTGCCACCAGCCGAAGGGGACAGGGACGTCAGCCCCAGCATTTT,CATSRRGQGRQPQHF
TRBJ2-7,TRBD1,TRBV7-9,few,TGTGCCAGCAGCTCAGGGGACAGGGAACGGCACTACGAGCAGTACTTC,CASSSGDRERHYEQYF
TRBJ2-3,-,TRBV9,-,TGTGCCAGCAGCGGCAGAGATACGCGGCAGTATTTT,CASSGRDTRQYF
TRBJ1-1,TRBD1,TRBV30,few,TGTGCCTGGACAAAACAGGGGTCGAACACTGAAGCTTTCTTT,CAWTKQGSNTEAFF
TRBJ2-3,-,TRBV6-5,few,TGTGCCAGCCGGGACCCTTACACAGATACGCAGTATTTT,CASRDPYTDTQYF
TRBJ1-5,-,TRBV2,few,TGTGCCAGCGGATTTAATCAGCCCCAGCATTTT,CASGFNQPQHF
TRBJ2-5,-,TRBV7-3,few,TGTGCCACGGCAGGGCAGGGCGGCGAGACCCAGTACTTC,CATAGQGGETQYF
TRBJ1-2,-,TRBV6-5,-,TGTGCCAGCAGTCCCGGTGGGGGAGCAACTTATGGCTACACCTTC,CASSPGGGATYGYTF
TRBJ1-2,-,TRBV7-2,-,TGTGCCAGCAGCTTAGCCGCCGTCTCAGGGGCTAACTATGGCTACACCTTC,CASSLAAVSGANYGYTF
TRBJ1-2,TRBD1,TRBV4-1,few,TGCGCCAGCAGCCAGGGACAGGTCCCCGGTGGCTACACCTTC,CASSQGQVPGGYTF
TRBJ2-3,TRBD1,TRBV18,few,TGTGCCAGCTCACCCAGACAGGGGGAGGCAGATACGCAGTATTTT,CASSPRQGEADTQYF
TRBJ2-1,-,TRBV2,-,TGTGCCAGCAGTGAACAAGGTGAGCAGTTCTTC,CASSEQGEQFF
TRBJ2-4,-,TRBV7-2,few,TGTGCCAGCAGCTTAGTCTGGAGGGACATTCAGTACTTC,CASSLVWRDIQYF
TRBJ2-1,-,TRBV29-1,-,TGCAGCGTTGCCCAAGGGACTCCGAATGAGCAGTTCTTC,CSVAQGTPNEQFF
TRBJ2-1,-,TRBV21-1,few,TGTGCCAGCAGCCAGGGACCAAGCTCCTACAATGAGCAGTTCTTC,CASSQGPSSYNEQFF
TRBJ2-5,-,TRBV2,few,TGTGCCAGCAGTGAAGGACCGCAAGAGACCCAGTACTTC,CASSEGPQETQYF
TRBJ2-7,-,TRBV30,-,TGTGCCTGGAGTAACAAAGCTCGCGAGCAGTACTTC,CAWSNKAREQYF
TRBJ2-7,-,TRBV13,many,TGTGCCAGCAGCCCCCAGACGGACTACGAGCAGTACTTC,CASSPQTDYEQYF
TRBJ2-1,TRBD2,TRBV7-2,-,TGTGCCAGCAGCTTAGTCGGTAGCGGGAGGGCCAATGAGCAGTTCTTC,CASSLVGSGRANEQFF
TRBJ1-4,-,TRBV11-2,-,TGTGCCAGCAGCGCCGAGGCAACTAATGAAAAACTGTTTTTT,CASSAEATNEKLFF
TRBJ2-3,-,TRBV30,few,TGTGCCTGGAGTGGGGGAAGAGCTACAGATACGCAGTATTTT,CAWSGGRATDTQYF
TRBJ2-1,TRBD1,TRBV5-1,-,TGCGCCAGCAGCTCGACAGGGGGCAAGCGCAATGAGCAGTTCTTC,CASSSTGGKRNEQFF
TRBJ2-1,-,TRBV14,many,TGTGCCAGCAGCCAAGTCTTAAGCTCCTACAATGAGCAGTTCTTC,CASSQVLSSYNEQFF
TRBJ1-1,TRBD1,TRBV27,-,TGTGCCAGCAGCCAGGGGGCGAAGATCACTGAAGCTTTCTTT,CASSQGAKITEAFF
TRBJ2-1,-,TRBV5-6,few,TGTGCCAGCAGCTTGGATAGGGGTGTCGCCTACAATGAGCAGTTCTTC,CASSLDRGVAYNEQFF
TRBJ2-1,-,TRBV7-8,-,TGTGCCAGCAGCTTCAACAGGGTGGCCTACAATGAGCAGTTCTTC,CASSFNRVAYNEQFF
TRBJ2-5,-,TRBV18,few,TGTGCCAGCTCACCGCTGGTGGTGAAGACCCAGTACTTC,CASSPLVVKTQYF
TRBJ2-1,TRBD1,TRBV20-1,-,TGCAGTGCTAGAAGTGGACAGGCGCAGTTCTTC,CSARSGQAQFF
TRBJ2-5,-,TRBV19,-,TGTGCCAGTAGTATTGAGTCCGGACAGTTAGAGACCCAGTACTTC,CASSIESGQLETQYF
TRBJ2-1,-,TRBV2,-,TGTGCCAGCAGGAAAGACAGATCCGATAATGAGCAGTTCTTC,CASRKDRSDNEQFF
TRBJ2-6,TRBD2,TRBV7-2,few,TGTGCCAGCAGCTTAGTAGCGGGTAGCTCTGGGGCCAACGTCCTGACTTTC,CASSLVAGSSGANVLTF
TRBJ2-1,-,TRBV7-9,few,TGTGCCAGCAGCTTAGTTGGGACGGTCTCCTACAATGAGCAGTTCTTC,CASSLVGTVSYNEQFF
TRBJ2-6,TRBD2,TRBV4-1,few,TGCGCCAGCAGCCAACCCACTAGCGGGAGGGCCGGTGGGGCCAACGTCCTGACTTTC,CASSQPTSGRAGGANVLTF
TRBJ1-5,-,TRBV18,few,TGTGCCAGCTCACAGGGGTTTGGTAGCAATCAGCCCCAGCATTTT,CASSQGFGSNQPQHF
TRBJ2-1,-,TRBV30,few,TGTGCCTGGAGTGCAGACCGGGGGCAAAGGGTTTACAATGAGCAGTTCTTC,CAWSADRGQRVYNEQFF
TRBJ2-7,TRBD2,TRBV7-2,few,TGTGCCAGCAGCCCCGGACTAGCGGGAACCTACGAGCAGTACTTC,CASSPGLAGTYEQYF
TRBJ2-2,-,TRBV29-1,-,TGCAGCGTTGTATTTCTGGCTTCTAACACCGGGGAGCTGTTTTTT,CSVVFLASNTGELFF
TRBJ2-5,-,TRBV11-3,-,TGTGCCAGCAGCTTAGGAGGAGACCAAGAGACCCAGTACTTC,CASSLGGDQETQYF
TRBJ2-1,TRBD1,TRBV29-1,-,TGCAGCGTTGCCCTTGACAGGGCCCCCTACAATGAGCAGTTCTTC,CSVALDRAPYNEQFF
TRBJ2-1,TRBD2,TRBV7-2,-,TGTGCCAGCAGAGAGGGAGGGTCGGGGAACAATGAGCAGTTCTTC,CASREGGSGNNEQFF
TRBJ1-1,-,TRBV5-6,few,TGTGCCAGCAGCTGGGACACTGAAGCTTTCTTT,CASSWDTEAFF
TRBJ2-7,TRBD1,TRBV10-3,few,TGTGCCATCAGTGTACGACAGGGCAACTCCTACGAGCAGTACTTC,CAISVRQGNSYEQYF
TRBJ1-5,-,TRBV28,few,TGTGCCAGCAGTTTACCCTTGTTTCGTAGGGGCAATCAGCCCCAGCATTTT,CASSLPLFRRGNQPQHF
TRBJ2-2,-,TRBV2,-,TGTGCCAGCAGTCTCGACACCGGGGAGCTGTTTTTT,CASSLDTGELFF
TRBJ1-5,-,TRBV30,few,TGTGCCTGGAGTCTAGGTGGCAATCAGCCCCAGCATTTT,CAWSLGGNQPQHF
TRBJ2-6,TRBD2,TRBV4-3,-,TGCGCCAGCAGCCTACTAGCGGGAGTCTCCGGGGCCAACGTCCTGACTTTC,CASSLLAGVSGANVLTF
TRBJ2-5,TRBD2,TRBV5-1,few,TGCGCCAGCAGCCCCGGACTAGCGGGAGGGCCAGAGACCCAGTACTTC,CASSPGLAGGPETQYF
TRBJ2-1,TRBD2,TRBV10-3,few,TGTGCCATCAGTGAGGCCCTAGCGGGATATCATGAGCAGTTCTTC,CAISEALAGYHEQFF
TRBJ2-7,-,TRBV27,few,TGTGCCAGCAGTTCTGGTCTGGGTAACGAGCAGTACTTC,CASSSGLGNEQYF
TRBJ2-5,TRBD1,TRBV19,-,TGTGCCAGTAGCCGGACAGGGAGCCAAGAGACCCAGTACTTC,CASSRTGSQETQYF
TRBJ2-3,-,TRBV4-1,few,TGCGCCAGCAGCCTAAGTTCTGTTGATACGCAGTATTTT,CASSLSSVDTQYF
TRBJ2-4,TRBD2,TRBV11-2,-,TGTGCCAGCAGCTTAGTTAGCGGGAGGGGAGAGGAGCAAAACATTCAGTACTTC,CASSLVSGRGEEQNIQYF
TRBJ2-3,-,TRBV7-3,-,TGTGCCAGCAGCTTAGGGACGTACAGCACAGATACGCAGTATTTT,CASSLGTYSTDTQYF